This passage covers 8 T cell receptor beta chains from one sample sequenced in a study of blood T cells in healthy people across ages. Next came a second PCR, run for about 6 to 12 cycles, which used a sample-barcoded 5' primer along with a J-beta primer mix. In TCRdb, the 5' RACE reads were re-called with MiXCR into one record per CDR3 protein. The sample shows around 1.1 million distinct CDR3 sequences, roughly two fifths of them seen only once. The sample consisted of blood. These receptors all come from a man aged 18 to 29 in good health.

The chain links TRBV10-3 to TRBJ2-7; 7 positions match TRBD2. CDR3 size: 14 residues. Germline CDR1 ENHRY, CDR2 SYGVKD. J gave up 7 bases and V 4 bases, and 10 bases lay outside the gene matches. CDR3 amino acids: CAISAARDYNEQYF. The CDR3 DNA sequence: TGTGCCATCAGTGCAGCGAGGGACTACAATGAGCAGTACTTC.

The chain uses TRBV19 and TRBJ2-1, with D possibly TRBD2 on 5 matching bases. Germline V lookup: CDR1 LNHDA, CDR2 SQIVND (reference sequence). This CDR3 region has 12 residues. V lost 6 bases to trimming and J lost 8 bases, with 11 bases between them. CDR3 DNA: TGTGCCAGTAGAGGTAGCGTGGATGAGCAGTTCTTC. It codes for CASRGSVDEQFF. Combining the CDR3 with reference TRBV19 and TRBJ2-1 gives the whole variable domain DGGITQSPKYLFRKEGQNVTLSCEQNLNHDAMYWYRQDPGQGLRLIYYSQIVNDFQKGDIAEGYSVSREKKESFPLTVTSAQKNPTAFYLCASRGSVDEQFFGPGTRLTVL.

The chain is built from TRBV20-1 and TRBJ1-5, with TRBD1 identical over 7 bases. The CDR3 sequence is 13 residues long. Germline V gene data show CDR1 as DFQATT and CDR2 as SNEGSKA (reference sequence). Trimming removed 1 base from V and 6 bases from J; junction bases left unmatched: 3. CDR3 region: CSARGAGGQPQHF. Here the CDR3 DNA reads TGCAGTGCTAGAGGGGCAGGGGGTCAGCCCCAGCATTTT.

The count of this clonotype is one. DNA for the CDR3: TGTGCCAGCAGCCGGGACACAACCTCTGGAAACACCATATATTTT. It encodes CASSRDTTSGNTIYF. The chain employs TRBV7-2 and TRBJ1-3, with D tentatively TRBD1 (6 bases). Trimming pared 5 bases from V and 0 bases from J, leaving 11 bases between. The CDR3 sequence is 15 residues long. Germline values: CDR1 SGHTA, CDR2 FQGNSA.

The chain carries TRBV5-1 and TRBJ2-5; 7 bases map to TRBD1. Germline V gives CDR1 SGHRS, CDR2 YFSETQ. The CDR3 totals 17 residues. J lost 11 bases, V lost 1 base, and 20 bases had no gene match. CDR3 sequence: CASSLTVQGSSYNEQYF. The CDR3 nucleotides read TGCGCCAGCAGCTTGACGGTACAGGGGAGCTCCTACAATGAGCAGTACTTC. The full variable domain, completed using reference TRBV5-1 and TRBJ2-5, is KAGVTQTPRYLIKTRGQQVTLSCSPISGHRSVSWYQQTPGQGLQFLFEYFSETQRNKGNFPGRFSGRQFSNSRSEMNVSTLELGDSALYLCASSLTVQGSSYNEQYFGPGTRLLVL.

The chain's CDR3 is CASSAPSGGSYEQYF. As DNA, the CDR3 is TGTGCCAGCAGCGCCCCCTCAGGGGGGTCCTACGAGCAGTACTTC. The gene calls are TRBV5-6 and TRBJ2-1, with D tentatively TRBD1 (7 bases). The DNA end lines up better with TRBJ2-7; the J call may be wrong. Per germline, CDR1 SGHDT and CDR2 YYEEEE. The CDR3 length is 15 residues.

This clonotype was counted between two and nine times. This chain uses TRBV6-2 or TRBV6-3 with TRBJ2-3; maybe TRBD1 (5 bases). There are 14 residues in the CDR3. Germline V gives CDR1 MNHEY, CDR2 SVGEGT. Between the trimmed V and J ends, which lost 6 bases and 1 base, there was a span of 11 bases. The CDR3 DNA sequence: TGTGCCAGCAGACCAGGGTATGGCACAGATACGCAGTATTTT. It is translated as CASRPGYGTDTQYF.

This clonotype was observed a handful of times. The chain combines TRBV7-9 with TRBJ1-4, with D possibly matching TRBD1 (5 bases). The V gene lost 5 bases and the J gene lost 8 bases, with 12 bases spanning the gap. CDR1 SEHNR and CDR2 FQNEAQ come from the germline V gene (reference sequence). The CDR3 runs to 13 residues. CDR3 region: CASSNQGLEKLFF. For the CDR3, the DNA is TGTGCCAGCAGCAACCAGGGACTCGAAAAACTGTTTTTT.